A selection of T cell receptor beta chains follows, all from one sample in a study of tumor-infiltrating lymphocytes in primary liver carcinoma. TCRdb re-called the multiplex PCR reads through MiXCR, storing one row per CDR3 protein. The repertoire holds 100,000 or so distinct CDR3 sequences, with 55% to 70% as singletons. The sample comprised liver tumor tissue from sampling region 5. The receptor set was obtained from an older woman with primary liver carcinoma and hepatitis B virus infection. CDR3s include the opening cysteine and the closing phenylalanine or tryptophan. D genes are given only for firm matches. Only some rows state a clone size, as once, few, many or a class for expanded clones.

v_call: TRBV14
clone_size: once
j_call: TRBJ2-4
d_call: TRBD2
cdr3_aa: CASSHLTDSGRSVSIEYF
cdr3_nt: TGTGCCAGCAGCCACTTGACCGATAGCGGGAGGTCGGTAAGCATTGAGTACTTC

v_call: TRBV10-3
clone_size: many
j_call: TRBJ2-2
d_call: TRBD2
cdr3_aa: CAIKKLAGDTGELFF
cdr3_nt: TGTGCCATCAAAAAGCTAGCGGGGGACACCGGGGAGCTGTTTTTT

v_call: TRBV11-2
clone_size: .
j_call: TRBJ2-1
d_call: .
cdr3_aa: CASNLDMSQFF
cdr3_nt: TGTGCCAGCAACTTAGACATGTCTCAGTTCTTC

v_call: TRBV11-3
clone_size: .
j_call: TRBJ1-1
d_call: .
cdr3_aa: CASSLGLQNTEAFF
cdr3_nt: TGTGCCAGCAGTCTAGGGCTCCAAAACACTGAAGCTTTCTTT

v_call: TRBV7-3
clone_size: .
j_call: TRBJ1-2
d_call: .
cdr3_aa: CASSLSFRTELPRASLLYGYTF
cdr3_nt: TGTGCCAGCAGCTTAAGTTTCCGGACGGAACTCCCCCGGGCCTCCCTTTTATATGGCTACACCTTC

v_call: TRBV7-8
clone_size: many
j_call: TRBJ2-3
d_call: .
cdr3_aa: CASSPQESTDTQYF
cdr3_nt: TGTGCCAGCAGCCCCCAGGAGAGCACAGATACGCAGTATTTT

v_call: TRBV11-2
clone_size: .
j_call: TRBJ2-1
d_call: TRBD1
cdr3_aa: CTSALRPGQRFYNGQFF
cdr3_nt: TGTACCAGCGCCTTACGACCGGGACAGAGATTCTACAATGGGCAGTTCTTC

v_call: TRBV6-5
clone_size: .
j_call: TRBJ1-1
d_call: .
cdr3_aa: CASSYGGPTQAFF
cdr3_nt: TGTGCCAGCAGTTACGGAGGGCCCACTCAAGCTTTCTTT

v_call: TRBV6-1
clone_size: many
j_call: TRBJ2-1
d_call: TRBD2
cdr3_aa: CASSERTSGRAYEQFF
cdr3_nt: TGTGCCAGCAGTGAACGGACTAGCGGGAGGGCCTATGAGCAGTTCTTC

v_call: TRBV28
clone_size: few
j_call: TRBJ2-1
d_call: TRBD2
cdr3_aa: CASSGTSGSRSYNEQFF
cdr3_nt: TGTGCCAGCAGTGGGACTAGCGGGAGTCGGTCCTACAATGAGCAGTTCTTC

v_call: TRBV12-3/TRBV12-4
clone_size: few
j_call: TRBJ2-3
d_call: TRBD1
cdr3_aa: CAGSIRQGATDTQYF
cdr3_nt: TGTGCCGGCAGTATCCGACAGGGTGCCACAGATACGCAGTATTTT

v_call: TRBV11-2
clone_size: .
j_call: TRBJ1-4
d_call: .
cdr3_aa: CASNPRHVYEKLFF
cdr3_nt: TGTGCCAGCAACCCGAGACACGTCTATGAAAAACTATTTTTT

v_call: TRBV10-2
clone_size: many
j_call: TRBJ2-1
d_call: TRBD2
cdr3_aa: CASSGLAGGPRNEQFF
cdr3_nt: TGCGCCAGCAGTGGATTAGCGGGAGGGCCTCGTAATGAGCAGTTCTTC

v_call: TRBV11-2
clone_size: .
j_call: TRBJ2-5
d_call: .
cdr3_aa: CASSSERGLLETQYF
cdr3_nt: TGTGCCAGCAGCTCAGAACGGGGCCTCCTAGAGACCCAGTACTTC

v_call: TRBV6-1
clone_size: .
j_call: TRBJ2-1
d_call: .
cdr3_aa: CASSSKLALSYNEQFF
cdr3_nt: TGTGCCAGCAGTAGTAAACTAGCTCTCTCCTACAATGAGCAATTCTTC

v_call: TRBV6-5
clone_size: .
j_call: TRBJ2-3
d_call: .
cdr3_aa: CTSAGSSSTDTQYF
cdr3_nt: TGTACCAGCGCCGGGAGTTCAAGCACAGATACGCAGTATTTT

v_call: TRBV11-2
clone_size: once
j_call: TRBJ2-2
d_call: TRBD1
cdr3_aa: CASTHDRDRGRGEPFF
cdr3_nt: TGTGCCAGCACCCACGACCGGGACAGGGGGCGCGGGGAGCCGTTTTTT

v_call: TRBV10-3
clone_size: few
j_call: TRBJ2-1
d_call: TRBD1
cdr3_aa: CAVSEMDRGVGNEQFF
cdr3_nt: TGTGCCGTCAGTGAGATGGACAGGGGAGTGGGCAATGAGCAGTTCTTC